What follows are 30 T cell receptor beta chains derived from one specimen sequenced in a study of blood T cell repertoires in COVID-19. Profiled with immunoSEQ multiplex PCR; TCRdb holds only in-frame clones, not every one. The table shows fewer than 300,000 clones, with over 65% occurring only once. Input material: peripheral blood. These receptors were obtained from a woman in her seventies with active or convalescent COVID-19.

This clone was seen more than once but under ten times. This chain joins TRBV7-8 and TRBJ2-4, with D possibly TRBD2 on 6 matching bases. The germline V gene has CDR1 SGHVS and CDR2 FQNEAQ. Deletions cut 5 bases from V and 0 bases from J, with 26 bases between. The CDR3 consists of 20 residues. CDR3 amino acids: CASSLGSPRGSRGAKNIQYF. CDR3 DNA sequence: TGTGCCAGCAGCCTAGGGTCCCCGCGGGGCAGCCGAGGAGCCAAAAACATTCAGTACTTC.

CDR3 sequence reads: CASSKTDRRETQYF. CDR3 bases: TGTGCCAGCAGTAAAACTGACAGGAGAGAGACCCAGTACTTC. The chain uses TRBV2 and TRBJ2-5, with a weak D call TRBD1 (6 bases). The CDR3 is 14 residues long. The V gene lost 5 bases and the J gene lost 4 bases, with 14 bases spanning the gap. The germline CDR1 and CDR2 sequences are SNHLY and FYNNEI.

The chain recombines TRBV3-1 (or the pseudogene TRBV3-2) with TRBJ1-4; TRBD1 matches at 9 bases. The CDR3 sequence is 17 residues long. Per the germline V gene, CDR1 is LGHDT and CDR2 is YNNKEL (reference sequence). The trim removed 0 bases at V and 7 bases at J, leaving 9 bases unmatched. DNA of the CDR3: TGTGCCAGCAGCCAAGAAGTGGGGACAGGGTGGGTTGAAAAACTGTTTTTT. This codes for CASSQEVGTGWVEKLFF.

The chain recombines TRBV27 with TRBJ2-7; possibly TRBD1 for D (6 bases). The CDR3 has 13 residues. The germline V gene encodes CDR1 MNHEY and CDR2 SMNVEV (reference sequence). The V and J ends lost 2 bases and 3 bases respectively, with 8 bases between them. The DNA of the CDR3 is TGTGCCAGCAGTTTAACAGGGAACTACGAGCAGTACTTC. Its translation: CASSLTGNYEQYF.

The chain carries TRBV5-4 and TRBJ2-5; D possibly corresponds to TRBD1 (6 bases). With 5 bases removed from V and 5 bases from J, the gap between germline ends came to 16 bases. CDR3 length: 14 amino acids. Per the germline V gene, CDR1 is SGHNT and CDR2 is YYREEE (reference sequence). CDR3 bases: TGTGCCAGCAGGCCCCCAGGGGTGTACGAGACCCAGTACTTC. Amino acids: CASRPPGVYETQYF. The complete variable domain, with remaining parts taken from reference TRBV5-4 and TRBJ2-5, reads ETGVTQSPTHLIKTRGQQVTLRCSSQSGHNTVSWYQQALGQGPQFIFQYYREEENGRGNFPPRFSGLQFPNYSSELNVNALELDDSALYLCASRPPGVYETQYFGPGTRLLVL.

This clone was observed once. The V gene is TRBV12-3 or TRBV12-4, the J gene TRBJ1-5; 7 bases are shared with TRBD1. Trimming at V came to 6 bases and at J to 4 bases, leaving 3 bases not matched to a gene. The CDR3 is made up of 13 amino acids. CDR3 sequence (DNA): TGTGCCAGCAGAACAGGGGAGAATCAGCCCCAGCATTTT. Protein: CASRTGENQPQHF.

This clone occurred once. The chain combines TRBV19 with TRBJ2-7; D might be TRBD1 (6 bases). The germline V and J ends were trimmed by 5 bases and 3 bases, with 17 bases remaining between them. Per germline, CDR1 LNHDA and CDR2 SQIVND (reference sequence). The CDR3 totals 15 residues. The CDR3 spells CASSFGPGAFYEQYF. The CDR3 DNA reads TGTGCCAGTAGTTTTGGGCCAGGGGCATTCTACGAGCAGTACTTC.

The rearrangement links TRBV30 to TRBJ2-2; no definite D call. This CDR3 region has 15 residues. V was shortened by 2 bases and J by 1 base, with 11 bases between the two germline ends. The V gene's germline CDR1 is GTSNPN and CDR2 SVGIG (reference sequence). The CDR3 loop is CAWSSIQRNTGELFF. The CDR3 DNA sequence: TGTGCCTGGAGTTCGATACAGAGGAACACCGGGGAGCTGTTTTTT.

The gene calls are TRBV6-5 and TRBJ1-1; D unresolved. This CDR3 is 15 amino acids long. CDR1 MNHEY and CDR2 SVGAGI come from the germline V gene. V was pared by 5 bases and J by 11 bases, with 24 bases between. The CDR3 sequence is CASSHGERARVGAFF. CDR3 bases: TGTGCCAGCAGTCATGGAGAGAGGGCGCGGGTCGGGGCTTTCTTT.

The chain couples TRBV28 to TRBJ2-7; 11 bases match TRBD1. The junction had 10 bases not matched to a gene; V was cut back by 6 bases and J by 3 bases. From germline, CDR1 is MDHEN and CDR2 SYDVKM. The length of the CDR3 is 16 residues. CDR3 residues: CASRGTGGPDFYEQYF. As DNA, the CDR3 is TGTGCCAGCAGGGGGACAGGGGGGCCCGATTTCTACGAGCAGTACTTC.

This clone was recorded a few times. The chain joins TRBV24-1 to TRBJ2-1, with TRBD1 matching over 7 bases. Germline CDR1 reads KGHDR; CDR2 reads SFDVKD. Germline trimming cut 3 bases from V and 1 base from J; bases unmatched to any gene: 8. The CDR3 is 17 residues long. CDR3 nucleotides: TGTGCCACCAGTGATCCTAAAGACAGGGCATCCTACAATGAGCAGTTCTTC. Translating gives CATSDPKDRASYNEQFF.

This clone was seen only a few times. The chain employs TRBV7-2 and TRBJ2-7; weak D call: TRBD1 (6 bases). This CDR3 region has 13 residues. Germline V gives CDR1 SGHTA, CDR2 FQGNSA. The V gene lost 2 bases and the J gene lost 2 bases, with 7 bases spanning the gap. DNA of the CDR3: TGTGCCAGCAGCTTACAGGGGCCCTACGAGCAGTACTTC. Its protein is CASSLQGPYEQYF.

The chain recombines TRBV19 with TRBJ1-4, with D uncertain. The CDR3 is 13 amino acids. V lost 5 bases to trimming and J lost 8 bases, with 12 bases between them. Germline loops: CDR1 LNHDA, CDR2 SQIVND (reference sequence). CDR3 DNA sequence: TGTGCCAGTAGTGGACCTCCGGGGGAAAAACTGTTTTTT. Translating gives CASSGPPGEKLFF.

The chain carries TRBV5-1 and TRBJ2-5; no reliable D call. The CDR3 spans 11 residues. Trimming left V 0 bases short and J 8 bases short, with 5 bases between. Germline-derived CDR1 and CDR2 are SGHRS and YFSETQ. CDR3 nucleotide sequence: TGCGCCAGCAGCTTGGAACTTACCCAGTACTTC. Its translation: CASSLELTQYF.

V and J are TRBV2 and TRBJ1-1, with D maybe TRBD1 (5 bases). Per the germline V gene, CDR1 is SNHLY and CDR2 is FYNNEI. This CDR3 has 15 amino acids. With 5 bases removed from V and 1 base from J, the gap between germline ends came to 14 bases. The CDR3 nucleotides are TGTGCCAGCAGTTCGATTGACAGTGCGAACACTGAAGCTTTCTTT. This encodes CASSSIDSANTEAFF. The full variable domain, in which reference TRBV2 and TRBJ1-1 provide the parts outside the CDR3, is EPEVTQTPSHQVTQMGQEVILRCVPISNHLYFYWYRQILGQKVEFLVSFYNNEISEKSEIFDDQFSVERPDGSNFTLKIRSTKLEDSAMYFCASSSIDSANTEAFFGQGTRLTVV.

The chain couples TRBV5-1 to TRBJ2-7; the D gene is possibly TRBD2 (7 bases). Germline assignment: CDR1 SGHRS and CDR2 YFSETQ. The V end lost 4 bases, the J end lost 3 bases, and 17 bases lay between the germline ends. The CDR3 covers 15 residues. Here the CDR3 DNA reads TGCGCCAGCAGCCCTGATGGGGGGGCGTACTACGAGCAGTACTTC. Encoded protein: CASSPDGGAYYEQYF.

This sequence joins TRBV2 and TRBJ1-5, with D tentatively TRBD1 (5 bases). The CDR3 covers 13 residues. V lost 8 bases and J lost 6, with 14 bases in between. The V gene's germline CDR1 is SNHLY and CDR2 FYNNEI. The CDR3 DNA reads as TGTGCCAGCCGAAGTTGGGGGGGTCAGCCCCAGCATTTT. This codes for CASRSWGGQPQHF.

This clone came up once. Other DNA sequences in the sample encode the same CDR3. The chain combines TRBV30 with TRBJ1-1; possibly TRBD1 for D (5 bases). The CDR3 loop spans 13 amino acids. Deletions cut 3 bases from V and 3 bases from J, with 11 bases between. CDR1 and CDR2 (germline): GTSNPN, SVGIG (reference sequence). The CDR3 is CAWSRGGDTEAFF. The CDR3 bases are TGTGCCTGGAGCCGCGGGGGGGACACTGAAGCTTTCTTT.

CDR3 region: CASSARTSGRAGDTQYF. The CDR3 DNA follows: TGCGCCAGCAGCGCAAGGACTAGCGGGAGGGCGGGGGATACGCAGTATTTT. V is TRBV5-1 and J is TRBJ2-3, with 15 bases identical to TRBD2. J was trimmed by 6 bases and V by 4 bases; bases with no gene match: 9. The CDR3 spans 17 residues. The germline V gene encodes CDR1 SGHRS and CDR2 YFSETQ. The entire variable domain, with the rest obtained from reference TRBV5-1 and TRBJ2-3, is as follows: KAGVTQTPRYLIKTRGQQVTLSCSPISGHRSVSWYQQTPGQGLQFLFEYFSETQRNKGNFPGRFSGRQFSNSRSEMNVSTLELGDSALYLCASSARTSGRAGDTQYFGPGTRLTVL.

The rearrangement joins TRBV18 to TRBJ2-3, with 9 bases lining up with TRBD2. The J segment lost 4 bases and the V segment lost 9 bases, leaving 8 bases of the junction unmatched. The germline CDR1 and CDR2 sequences are KGHSH and LQKENI. This CDR3 contains 14 residues. The CDR3 bases are TGTGCCAGTGGGGCTAGCGGGAAGTCAGATACGCAGTATTTT. Translation: CASGASGKSDTQYF.

The chain is built from TRBV7-3 and TRBJ1-2; a weak D match, TRBD1 (6 bases). Deletions cut 5 bases from V and 4 bases from J, with 17 bases between. Germline V gene data show CDR1 as SGHTA and CDR2 as FQGTGA. The length of the CDR3 is 15 residues. DNA of the CDR3: TGTGCCAGCAGCCAGGGGTCTCATTTTCGCTATGGCTACACCTTC. This codes for CASSQGSHFRYGYTF. The full variable domain, rest sourced from reference TRBV7-3 and TRBJ1-2, is GAGVSQTPSNKVTEKGKYVELRCDPISGHTALYWYRQSLGQGPEFLIYFQGTGAADDSGLPNDRFFAVRPEGSVSTLKIQRTERGDSAVYLCASSQGSHFRYGYTFGSGTRLTVV.

The rearrangement links TRBV7-8 to TRBJ1-2; D ambiguous. Germline V gene lookup returns CDR1 SGHVS and CDR2 FQNEAQ. The CDR3 totals 12 residues. The V end lost 5 bases, the J end lost 8 bases, and 12 bases lay between the germline ends. The CDR3 region has the DNA TGTGCCAGCAGCATAGGACTACGGGGCTACACCTTC. Encoded protein: CASSIGLRGYTF.

This clone occurred a few times. The rearrangement links TRBV29-1 to TRBJ2-7; 7 nucleotides match TRBD2. CDR3 length equals 13 residues. V was pared by 4 bases and J by 2 bases, with 5 bases of the junction left unmatched. Germline V gene lookup returns CDR1 SQVTM and CDR2 ANQGSEA. CDR3 sequence (DNA): TGCAGCGTTGGGCGGGAGATCCCCTACGAGCAGTACTTC. Protein: CSVGREIPYEQYF.

This chain uses TRBV4-2 with TRBJ1-2; no firm D call. V was pared by 0 bases and J by 8 bases, with 16 bases between. Germline loops: CDR1 LGHNA, CDR2 YNFKEQ. This CDR3 region has 15 residues. The CDR3 DNA sequence: TGTGCCAGCAGCCAAGAGGGAGGGTATGGAGAAGGCTACACCTTC. It encodes CASSQEGGYGEGYTF.

V gene TRBV5-1 combines with J gene TRBJ2-1; maybe TRBD2 (6 bases). V dropped 1 base and J dropped 5 bases, with 16 bases sitting between them. The CDR3 has 16 amino acids. Germline lookup yields CDR1 SGHRS and CDR2 YFSETQ. The DNA of the CDR3 is TGCGCCAGCAGCTTGTCGGGGCTAGCGAACCACAATGAGCAGTTCTTC. Its translation is CASSLSGLANHNEQFF.

This clone was seen just once. The V call is TRBV19, the J call TRBJ2-3; D might be TRBD2 (5 bases). The germline V and J ends were trimmed by 5 bases and 0 bases, with 9 bases remaining between them. CDR1 is LNHDA, CDR2 SQIVND, per germline (reference sequence). The CDR3 is 14 residues long. The CDR3 reads CASSPGRSTDTQYF. For the CDR3, the DNA is TGTGCCAGTAGTCCGGGAAGGAGCACAGATACGCAGTATTTT.

This clone appeared once. The V gene is TRBV18, the J gene TRBJ2-3; 7 bases line up with TRBD1. Looked up from germline, CDR1 is KGHSH and CDR2 is LQKENI. V shed 3 bases, J shed 6 bases, and the junction held 6 bases outside the gene matches. This CDR3 comprises 14 residues. CDR3 sequence: CASSPPGTVDTQYF. Written as DNA, the CDR3 is TGTGCCAGCTCACCGCCTGGGACAGTGGATACGCAGTATTTT.

This clone appeared once. Here the CDR3 reads CASSSAGPGHQPQHF. The CDR3 coding sequence is TGTGCCAGCAGCTCCGCGGGCCCGGGTCATCAGCCCCAGCATTTT. The chain has TRBV5-5 and TRBJ1-5; D gene ambiguous. The germline CDR1 and CDR2 sequences are SGHKS and YYEKEE (reference sequence). Trimming pared 3 bases from V and 5 bases from J, leaving 15 bases between. This CDR3 contains 15 residues.

The genes are TRBV19 and TRBJ1-3, with 7 bases lining up with TRBD1. The CDR3 is 17 residues long. V lost 5 bases, J lost 0 bases, and 10 bases stayed unmatched. CDR1 is LNHDA and CDR2 is SQIVND in the germline V gene (reference sequence). The CDR3 DNA reads TGTGCCAGTAGTCTCCGGACAGGCGCGAACTCTGGAAACACCATATATTTT. Protein: CASSLRTGANSGNTIYF.

The chain couples TRBV15 to TRBJ2-1, with D possibly TRBD2 on 5 matching bases. CDR3 length: 19 residues. Germline-derived CDR1 and CDR2 are LNHNV and YYDKDF (reference sequence). Trimming stripped 2 bases from V and 4 bases from J, with 24 bases between. The CDR3 loop is CATSRNRTATHYSYNEQFF. CDR3 in DNA: TGTGCCACCAGCAGAAATCGGACTGCGACTCATTACTCATACAATGAGCAGTTCTTC.